These T cell receptor beta chains were read from a single sample in a study of early T cells in non-severe SARS-CoV-2 infection. Via MiXCR, TCRdb re-called the 5' RACE reads, giving one row per CDR3 protein. The sample carries roughly 34,000 distinct CDR3 sequences, about 6.5% recorded once. Sequences were obtained from whole blood. The receptors derive from an adult who was a healthcare worker with PCR-confirmed SARS-CoV-2 infection or an uninfected control (not recorded which). CDR3s include the opening cysteine and the closing phenylalanine or tryptophan. Fields, in order: clone size, V gene, J gene, D gene, CDR3 protein, CDR3 DNA. D genes are given only for firm matches. Some rows have no size entry. The others give once, few or many, or a class for an expanded clone.

abundance: many; v_gene: TRBV19; j_gene: TRBJ2-1; d_gene: -; CDR3aa: CASSIASAKYNEQFF; CDR3nt: TGTGCCAGTAGTATCGCTAGCGCCAAATACAATGAGCAGTTCTTC
abundance: many; v_gene: TRBV4-3; j_gene: TRBJ2-2; d_gene: -; CDR3aa: CASSQHQRNTGELFF; CDR3nt: TGCGCCAGCAGCCAACATCAGAGGAACACCGGGGAGCTGTTTTTT
abundance: many; v_gene: TRBV12-3/TRBV12-4; j_gene: TRBJ1-5; d_gene: -; CDR3aa: CASSLGNQPQHF; CDR3nt: TGTGCCAGCAGTTTAGGGAATCAGCCCCAGCATTTT
abundance: -; v_gene: TRBV7-2; j_gene: TRBJ1-1; d_gene: TRBD1; CDR3aa: CASSSVRQGQNTEAFF; CDR3nt: TGTGCCAGCAGCTCAGTCCGACAGGGGCAGAACACTGAAGCTTTCTTT
abundance: many; v_gene: TRBV19; j_gene: TRBJ1-2; d_gene: -; CDR3aa: CASSIPAAGLLYGYTF; CDR3nt: TGTGCCAGTAGTATACCAGCTGCGGGGCTACTGTACGGCTACACCTTC
abundance: few; v_gene: TRBV29-1; j_gene: TRBJ2-7; d_gene: -; CDR3aa: CSVVGGSYEQYF; CDR3nt: TGCAGCGTTGTGGGCGGATCCTACGAGCAGTACTTC
abundance: -; v_gene: TRBV20-1; j_gene: TRBJ2-1; d_gene: -; CDR3aa: CSARAQSEQFF; CDR3nt: TGCAGTGCTAGGGCACAGTCTGAGCAGTTCTTC
abundance: many; v_gene: TRBV3-1; j_gene: TRBJ2-7; d_gene: -; CDR3aa: CASSPTRQGGRSEQYF; CDR3nt: TGTGCCAGCAGCCCCACGAGACAGGGAGGAAGGTCCGAGCAGTACTTC
abundance: few; v_gene: TRBV23-1; j_gene: TRBJ1-3; d_gene: TRBD1; CDR3aa: CASSQRDRGIGNTIYF; CDR3nt: TGCGCCAGCAGTCAAAGGGACAGGGGCATTGGAAACACCATATATTTT
abundance: many; v_gene: TRBV20-1; j_gene: TRBJ1-6; d_gene: -; CDR3aa: CSAREGGRVSPLHF; CDR3nt: TGCAGTGCTAGAGAAGGAGGCAGGGTTTCACCCCTCCACTTT
abundance: many; v_gene: TRBV9; j_gene: TRBJ1-3; d_gene: TRBD1; CDR3aa: CASSPTRTGAGNTIYF; CDR3nt: TGTGCCAGCAGTCCCACTCGGACAGGGGCTGGAAACACCATATATTTT
abundance: many; v_gene: TRBV7-2; j_gene: TRBJ1-2; d_gene: -; CDR3aa: CASSLDGASNYGYTF; CDR3nt: TGTGCCAGCAGCTTAGACGGAGCCTCTAACTATGGCTACACCTTC